These 8 T cell receptor beta chains were sequenced from one sample in a study of pediatric ulcerative colitis. The assay was immunoSEQ multiplex PCR, and TCRdb's table has in-frame clones only and misses some. Here the sample spans 65,000 or so clones, about nine tenths being singletons. Sequencing was done on a sample of blood. The source is a boy younger than 18 with severe ulcerative colitis.

V gene TRBV19 combines with J gene TRBJ2-1; D is perhaps TRBD1 (6 bases). The CDR3 covers 19 residues. Germline CDR1 LNHDA, CDR2 SQIVND (reference sequence). V was cut by 7 bases and J by 0 bases, with 25 bases left in between. CDR3 protein: CASTTNLGHFNSSYNEQFF. For the CDR3, the DNA is TGTGCCAGTACCACAAACCTGGGACACTTTAACAGCTCCTACAATGAGCAGTTCTTC.

The chain employs TRBV2 and TRBJ2-2; TRBD2 aligns across 12 bases. V trimming: 4 bases; J trimming: 2 bases; junction bases outside the gene matches: 2. Germline V gives CDR1 SNHLY, CDR2 FYNNEI. The CDR3 runs to 16 residues. CDR3 DNA: TGTGCCAGCAGTGCGGGACTAGCGGGTAACACCGGGGAGCTGTTTTTT. This gives the protein CASSAGLAGNTGELFF.

The genes are TRBV7-8 and TRBJ2-7, with TRBD2 matching 11 bases. This CDR3 region has 16 residues. The germline V gene has CDR1 SGHVS and CDR2 FQNEAQ. With 5 bases clipped from V and 3 bases from J, the junction kept 9 bases outside the gene matches. The CDR3 here is CASSPKSGTSGYEQYF. The CDR3 region has the DNA TGTGCCAGCAGCCCTAAATCCGGGACTAGCGGCTACGAGCAGTACTTC.

The V and J genes are TRBV13 and TRBJ2-5; D gene unclear. The CDR3 has 12 residues. V shed 4 bases and J shed 5 bases, with 8 bases lying between them. CDR1 is PRHDT, CDR2 FYEKMQ, per germline (reference sequence). The CDR3 spells CASSSPLETQYF. CDR3 DNA: TGTGCCAGCAGCTCCCCGTTGGAGACCCAGTACTTC.

The chain employs TRBV29-1 and TRBJ2-1; 7 bases are shared with TRBD2. CDR3 length: 18 residues. CDR1 and CDR2 (germline): SQVTM, ANQGSEA. J was trimmed by 4 bases and V by 7 bases; bases with no gene match: 22. CDR3 protein: CSAQGLLGRPDRYNEQFF. For the CDR3, the DNA is TGCAGCGCCCAGGGACTACTCGGCAGACCCGATAGATACAATGAGCAGTTCTTC.

The V and J genes are TRBV11-3 and TRBJ2-2; 7 bases fit TRBD2. Germline trimming cut 5 bases from V and 4 bases from J; bases unmatched to any gene: 10. The germline V gene encodes CDR1 SGHNT and CDR2 YENEEA. The CDR3 has 16 residues. The CDR3 DNA sequence: TGTGCCAGCAGCGTGGGCTTGTCTAGCGGCACCGGGGAGCTGTTTTTT. This translates into CASSVGLSSGTGELFF.

V is TRBV7-9 and J is TRBJ2-5, with TRBD2 identical over 8 bases. Trimming removed 1 base from V and 5 bases from J; junction bases left unmatched: 3. The CDR3 spans 14 residues. Germline V CDR1 and CDR2: SEHNR, FQNEAQ (reference sequence). CDR3: CASSLERERETQYF. The CDR3 nucleotides are TGTGCCAGCAGCTTAGAGCGGGAGCGGGAGACCCAGTACTTC.

V usage is TRBV10-3 and J usage is TRBJ2-1; 13 bases line up with TRBD2. The length of the CDR3 is 15 residues. V was clipped by 11 bases and J by 8 bases; unmatched bases: 12. The germline V gene encodes CDR1 ENHRY and CDR2 SYGVKD. The CDR3 here is CALQGTSGRGDEQFF. The CDR3 coding sequence is TGTGCCCTCCAGGGTACTAGCGGGAGGGGCGATGAGCAGTTCTTC.